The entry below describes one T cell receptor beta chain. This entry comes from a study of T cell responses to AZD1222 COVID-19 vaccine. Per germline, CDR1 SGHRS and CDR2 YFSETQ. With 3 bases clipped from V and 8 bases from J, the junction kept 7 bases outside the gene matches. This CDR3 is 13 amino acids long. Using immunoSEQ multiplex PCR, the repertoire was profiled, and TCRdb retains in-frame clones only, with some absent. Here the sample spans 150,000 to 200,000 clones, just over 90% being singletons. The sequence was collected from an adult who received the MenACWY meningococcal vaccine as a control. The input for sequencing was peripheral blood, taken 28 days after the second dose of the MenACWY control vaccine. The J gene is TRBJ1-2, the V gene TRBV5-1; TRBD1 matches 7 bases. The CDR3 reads CASSSEGARGYTF. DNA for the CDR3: TGCGCCAGCAGCTCGGAGGGGGCACGAGGCTACACCTTC.